The clone carrying this T cell receptor beta chain was observed at least ten times. Its target is unknown. This entry belongs to a study of regulatory T cells in long-lasting Graves disease. Study outcomes and limitations: Repertoires from persistent disease leaned toward TRBV28, TRBJ1-2 and TRBJ2-5.

Time point described: persistent/refractory GD, antithyroid drugs over 5 years with positive TRAb. Researchers made the TCR library from RNA that was extracted from PBMCs. American Thyroid Association guidelines served as the basis for diagnosing Graves' disease. EDTA tubes were used for drawing nine milliliters of peripheral blood. Relying on iRepertoire HTBI primers and Arm-PCR of CDR3 regions, the team built TCR beta libraries. TCRdb fed the multiplex PCR reads into MiXCR, producing one record per CDR3 protein. In the table there are a few hundred thousand distinct CDR3 sequences, roughly a fifth of which are singletons. CDR3 length equals 14 residues. The germline V and J ends were trimmed by 3 bases and 6 bases, with 14 bases remaining between them.

The receptor was derived from a female donor with Graves disease. This material consisted of peripheral blood mononuclear cells (PBMCs), taken when the disease was refractory, from a patient treated with antithyroid drugs. V gene TRBV12-3 or TRBV12-4 combines with J gene TRBJ1-1; D may be TRBD1 (5 bases). The CDR3 sequence is CASSFDPGVAEAFF. CDR3 nucleotides: TGTGCCAGCAGTTTTGATCCGGGGGTCGCTGAAGCTTTCTTT.